These T cell receptor beta chains were read from a single sample in a study of response to subunit inactivated influenza vaccine. Using its own MiXCR run on the RT-PCR reads, TCRdb lists one record per CDR3 protein. This table has about half a million distinct CDR3 sequences, approximately 24% appearing once. The sequencing here drew on CD4+ T cells sorted from PBMCs, taken about 5 days after vaccination. The receptors come from a man between 45 and 60 years old who received an inactivated influenza vaccine. Each CDR3 is given with its conserved first and last residue. A D gene is named only where the DNA matches it firmly. Where a row states a size, it is once, few, many or the class of an expanded clone; other rows omit it.

>15|TRBV2|TRBJ1-5|.|many
CASSEWVRSNQPQHF
TGTGCCAGCAGTGAGTGGGTTCGGAGCAATCAGCCCCAGCATTTT
>15|TRBV20-1|TRBJ2-3|TRBD1|.
CSAGRPGQNTDTQYF
TGCAGTGCTGGAAGACCGGGACAGAACACAGATACGCAGTATTTT
>16|TRBV4-1|TRBJ2-5|.|.
CASSQDWSGTQETQYF
TGCGCCAGCAGCCAAGATTGGTCGGGTACCCAAGAGACCCAGTACTTC
>14|TRBV4-3|TRBJ2-7|.|.
CASSLQRRAYEQYF
TGCGCCAGCAGCCTCCAACGGAGAGCCTACGAGCAGTACTTC
>16|TRBV4-3|TRBJ2-3|.|once
CASSQGWTEDTDTQYF
TGCGCCAGCAGCCAAGGATGGACAGAAGACACAGATACGCAGTATTTT
>14|TRBV20-1|TRBJ2-5|TRBD1|.
CSAVRQGFRETQYF
TGCAGTGCTGTCCGACAGGGTTTTAGAGAGACCCAGTACTTC
>14|TRBV6-1|TRBJ2-3|TRBD2|.
CASSRGGRSDTQYF
TGTGCCAGCAGTCGTGGCGGGAGATCGGATACGCAGTATTTT
>14|TRBV6-5|TRBJ2-3|.|.
CASSSSTSTDTQYF
TGTGCCAGCAGCTCCTCGACAAGCACAGATACGCAGTATTTT
>20|TRBV4-2|TRBJ2-6|TRBD1|few
CASSQDLTGAFSSGANVLTF
TGTGCCAGCAGCCAAGATTTGACAGGGGCGTTCAGCTCTGGGGCCAACGTCCTGACTTTC
>14|TRBV7-2|TRBJ1-6|.|few
CASSPRRDNSPLHF
TGTGCCAGCAGCCCCCGAAGGGATAATTCACCCCTCCACTTT
>14|TRBV29-1|TRBJ2-1|TRBD2|.
CSVGGRRLAGGQFF
TGCAGCGTTGGGGGCCGACGACTAGCGGGAGGGCAGTTCTTC
>15|TRBV24-1|TRBJ2-2|.|few
CATSDLGQNTGELFF
TGTGCCACCAGTGACCTCGGACAGAACACCGGGGAGCTGTTTTTT
>12|TRBV7-8|TRBJ2-7|TRBD1|.
CASRQDRVEQYF
TGTGCCAGCAGGCAGGACAGGGTCGAGCAGTACTTC
>14|TRBV20-1|TRBJ1-3|.|few
CSALRFHSGNTIYF
TGCAGTGCTCTCAGGTTCCACTCTGGAAACACCATATATTTT
>14|TRBV11-2|TRBJ1-1|TRBD1|few
CASSPTNRGAEAFF
TGTGCCAGCAGCCCAACGAACAGGGGTGCTGAAGCTTTCTTT
>15|TRBV5-5|TRBJ2-7|TRBD2|.
CASSLVTSESYEQYF
TGTGCCAGCAGCTTGGTGACTAGCGAATCCTACGAGCAGTACTTC
>14|TRBV5-1|TRBJ1-3|TRBD1|.
CASSPGQGRNTIYF
TGCGCCAGCAGCCCGGGACAGGGAAGAAACACCATATATTTT
>15|TRBV7-8|TRBJ1-4|.|few
CASSLTGSTNEKLFF
TGTGCCAGCAGCTTAACGGGATCAACTAATGAAAAACTGTTTTTT
>13|TRBV18|TRBJ1-5|.|.
CASSSQFLQPQHF
TGTGCCAGCTCATCACAGTTTCTTCAGCCCCAGCATTTT
>14|TRBV20-1|TRBJ2-2|TRBD2|few
CSAVAGGVVGELFF
TGCAGTGCAGTAGCGGGAGGGGTTGTCGGGGAGCTGTTTTTT
>14|TRBV15|TRBJ2-7|.|.
CATSRDRDSYEQYF
TGTGCCACCAGCAGAGATCGGGACTCCTACGAGCAGTACTTC
>12|TRBV12-3/TRBV12-4|TRBJ1-4|.|.
CASGSTNEKLFF
TGTGCCTCAGGGTCAACTAATGAAAAACTGTTTTTT
>16|TRBV5-1|TRBJ2-1|TRBD2|.
CASSREPGLGYNEQFF
TGCGCCAGCAGCCGGGAACCGGGACTAGGCTACAATGAGCAGTTCTTC
>16|TRBV9|TRBJ2-2|.|few
CASSVFSFGQPGELFF
TGTGCCAGCAGCGTATTCTCTTTTGGACAACCCGGGGAGCTGTTTTTT
>12|TRBV20-1|TRBJ2-7|.|few
CSGRRGIDEQYF
TGCAGTGGGAGGCGAGGGATCGACGAGCAGTACTTC
>13|TRBV20-1|TRBJ1-5|.|.
CSGAGASNQPQHF
TGCAGTGGGGCCGGGGCGAGCAATCAGCCCCAGCATTTT
>13|TRBV7-2|TRBJ2-5|.|few
CASSLGYLETQYF
TGTGCCAGCAGCTTAGGGTATTTGGAGACCCAGTACTTC
>14|TRBV10-3|TRBJ2-5|TRBD2|.
CATQREGLGETQYF
TGTGCCACACAGCGGGAGGGCCTTGGAGAGACCCAGTACTTC
>19|TRBV6-2/TRBV6-3|TRBJ2-7|.|few
CASRPPWGRSSENSYEQYF
TGTGCCAGCAGACCCCCCTGGGGACGGAGTTCAGAGAACTCCTACGAGCAGTACTTC
>17|TRBV10-3|TRBJ1-1|.|few
CAISESIYGGRGTEAFF
TGTGCCATCAGTGAGTCGATTTACGGGGGGCGCGGGACTGAAGCTTTCTTT
>15|TRBV6-1|TRBJ2-7|.|once
CASSPGGTPPYEQYF
TGTGCCAGCAGCCCAGGGGGGACACCTCCCTACGAGCAGTACTTC
>12|TRBV12-3/TRBV12-4|TRBJ1-2|TRBD1|.
CASSSTGSGYTF
TGTGCCAGCAGTTCGACAGGGTCTGGCTACACCTTC
>14|TRBV9|TRBJ2-7|.|.
CASSVAAGYYEQYF
TGTGCCAGCAGCGTAGCCGCAGGGTACTACGAGCAGTACTTC
>14|TRBV7-2|TRBJ2-7|.|.
CASRNMQGSYEQYF
TGTGCCAGCAGAAATATGCAGGGATCCTACGAGCAGTACTTC
>17|TRBV27|TRBJ2-1|.|.
CASSSVVGLSSYNEQFF
TGTGCCAGCAGTTCGGTCGTGGGGCTGAGCTCCTACAATGAGCAGTTCTTC
>14|TRBV6-1|TRBJ2-5|TRBD2|.
CASSPPGAGETQYF
TGTGCCAGCAGCCCGCCCGGAGCGGGGGAGACCCAGTACTTC
>12|TRBV7-2|TRBJ2-5|TRBD1|few
CASSRPGQGQYF
TGTGCCAGCAGCCGACCCGGACAGGGCCAGTACTTC
>14|TRBV30|TRBJ2-7|TRBD2|few
CACLRTSDSYEQYF
TGTGCCTGTCTCCGGACTAGCGACTCCTACGAGCAGTACTTC
>15|TRBV4-3|TRBJ2-1|.|many
CASSQDRRTTNEQFF
TGCGCCAGCAGCCAAGATCGAAGGACTACCAATGAGCAGTTCTTC
>16|TRBV7-2|TRBJ2-2|TRBD1|few
CASSLGGGGTAGELFF
TGTGCCAGCAGCTTAGGAGGGGGCGGAACGGCCGGGGAGCTGTTTTTT
>16|TRBV12-3/TRBV12-4|TRBJ2-1|.|.
CASSPIAHSSYNEQFF
TGTGCCAGCAGCCCAATTGCTCATAGCTCCTACAATGAGCAGTTCTTC
>13|TRBV20-1|TRBJ2-2|.|many
CSATDPSDGELFF
TGCAGTGCTACAGACCCCAGCGATGGGGAGCTGTTTTTT
>15|TRBV7-9|TRBJ2-1|.|.
CASSLGNSVDNEQFF
TGTGCCAGCAGCTTAGGGAATTCTGTGGACAATGAGCAGTTCTTC
>13|TRBV7-2|TRBJ2-2|.|.
CASRRTDPGELFF
TGTGCCAGCAGAAGGACCGATCCGGGGGAGCTGTTTTTT
>14|TRBV5-1|TRBJ2-7|TRBD1|few
CASSLTGTGNEQYF
TGCGCCAGCAGCCTGACAGGGACCGGGAACGAGCAGTACTTC
>16|TRBV20-1|TRBJ2-3|TRBD2|.
CSARGTSGGLRSPQYF
TGCAGTGCTAGAGGTACTAGCGGGGGGCTCCGAAGCCCGCAGTATTTT
>15|TRBV6-5|TRBJ1-1|.|few
CASSSQRVGNTEAFF
TGTGCCAGCAGTTCCCAGAGGGTGGGGAACACTGAAGCTTTCTTT
>15|TRBV4-3|TRBJ2-3|TRBD2|.
CASSQSLAGGDTQYF
TGCGCCAGCAGCCAGTCCCTAGCGGGAGGAGATACGCAGTATTTT
>13|TRBV5-5|TRBJ2-7|.|few
CASSLEGVYEQYF
TGTGCCAGCAGCTTGGAGGGTGTATACGAGCAGTACTTC